This entry concerns a single TCR beta chain. In this sample, this clonotype turned up many times. Its specific antigen is unknown. Base qualities are not at hand, and no much larger clone is one base apart. The data stem from a study of T cells in Graves' hyperthyroidism and ophthalmopathy (dated by TCRdb to the late 2010s). Regarding the study in general: Peripheral blood samples were taken at the time of initial diagnosis, prior to any treatment. To identify TCR V-J signatures that set the groups apart, the researchers used a discovery cohort of more than 95 patients, made up of 40 to 45 with Graves' ophthalmopathy and some 56 with stable Graves' hyperthyroidism. Whether ophthalmopathy could be predicted prospectively was tested in an independent validation cohort made up of under 20 hyperthyroidism patients plus 17 patients who later progressed to ophthalmopathy. The 75 to 100 discovery patients were divided at random into training and test sets in a 7:3 ratio. In addition, the study compared T-cell repertoires in thyroid tissue and in blood from roughly six Graves' hyperthyroidism patients. Following sampling, methimazole starting at 30 mg daily was given to hyperthyroidism patients, and high-dose intravenous methylprednisolone was given to ophthalmopathy patients. According to the paper, TCR Vbeta CDR3 sequencing was carried out on some 140 peripheral blood samples, which came from some 41 ophthalmopathy, some 73 hyperthyroidism and roughly 17 progressor patients.

Beyond this particular receptor, the publication reports: Most expanded thyroid clonotypes (frequency above 0.001) were also detected in blood, suggesting blood repertoires may reflect thyroid immune responses. Sample size was not statistically predetermined, and blinding of investigators to group allocation was not performed. In validation, the model predicted progression to ophthalmopathy a median of roughly six months before onset, with 65% to 71% sensitivity and 72.22% specificity. Ophthalmopathy was separated from stable hyperthyroidism by a 13 V-J signature model, with 87.88% sensitivity and about 81% specificity obtained in cross-validation and 80%/75% obtained in testing.

TCR beta CDR3 regions were amplified from RNA transcripts. The TCR CDR3 was subjected to a first round of RT-PCR using the HTBI primer set and the Qiagen OneStep RT-PCR kit. Libraries were constructed in a second round of multiplex PCR, after which size selection and purification were performed. Paired-end sequencing of the libraries was performed with 100 bp reads on an Illumina HiSeq2000. Regarding the original processing steps: Raw data were processed with SOAPnuke, discarding reads with adapters, uncalled bases, mean Phred below 15, or no exact constant-primer or identifier match. COPE v1.2.5 was used to merge high-quality paired reads, and clonotypes were defined as unique nucleotide sequences. MiTCR v1.1 was used to align the clonotypes against IMGT TRBV, TRBD and TRBJ reference segments. Analysis was restricted to V-J combinations with a frequency above 0.0001, which covered 99% to 99.2% of repertoires. A TCS score was defined as the ratio between F50 (clonal expansion) and ExV (chaos), using BLOSUM62-based TCRdist between CDR3 peptides within each V-J. Welch's t-statistics and random forest reduced around 550 V-J features to roughly 13, which were used in a naive Bayes classifier (R e1071). Using fastp trimming at Q25 and MiXCR clonotype assembly, TCRdb reanalyzed the public sequencing data and kept in-frame beta chains. Rows with one shared CDR3 protein collapse into an entry with the most common genes and DNA. The V and J calls reflect TCRdb's pipeline rather than the authors' work. The sample has under 300,000 distinct CDR3 sequences on record, roughly 22% of them singletons. The ten largest account for roughly 60% of the sample.

In the ophthalmopathy patients, disease was moderately to severely active, with a Clinical Activity Score of 3 or more, a NOSPECS grade of 4 or more, and a duration of less than 3 months. Any patient with an uncontrolled infection, another autoimmune disease, pregnancy or lactation was excluded. Diagnoses relied on clinical symptoms, serum thyroxine and TRAb, thyroid ultrasound and orbital computed tomography. Ficoll-Paque density gradient centrifugation was used to isolate PBMCs from 9.5 to 10 ml of fresh peripheral blood. Trizol reagent was used to extract total RNA, and RNA quality was then checked on an Agilent 2100 Bioanalyzer. There are 13 amino acids in the CDR3, from cysteine to phenylalanine inclusive. This entry keeps only the CDR3 DNA: 39 bases, framed from base 1. The germline V gene sets CDR1 to MDHEN and CDR2 to SYDVKM. A distance of 14 bases separates the germline ends of V and J, which lose 8 bases and 4 bases respectively.

The sequence was obtained from a man aged 30-40 years with Graves' ophthalmopathy. The chain was built from TRBV28 and TRBJ1-2; confidence is insufficient to name the D gene. Specimen: blood. The nucleotide sequence is given as TGTGCCAGCGCGCCCCCAACGTTCTATGGCTACACCTTC. This gives the protein CASAPPTFYGYTF.